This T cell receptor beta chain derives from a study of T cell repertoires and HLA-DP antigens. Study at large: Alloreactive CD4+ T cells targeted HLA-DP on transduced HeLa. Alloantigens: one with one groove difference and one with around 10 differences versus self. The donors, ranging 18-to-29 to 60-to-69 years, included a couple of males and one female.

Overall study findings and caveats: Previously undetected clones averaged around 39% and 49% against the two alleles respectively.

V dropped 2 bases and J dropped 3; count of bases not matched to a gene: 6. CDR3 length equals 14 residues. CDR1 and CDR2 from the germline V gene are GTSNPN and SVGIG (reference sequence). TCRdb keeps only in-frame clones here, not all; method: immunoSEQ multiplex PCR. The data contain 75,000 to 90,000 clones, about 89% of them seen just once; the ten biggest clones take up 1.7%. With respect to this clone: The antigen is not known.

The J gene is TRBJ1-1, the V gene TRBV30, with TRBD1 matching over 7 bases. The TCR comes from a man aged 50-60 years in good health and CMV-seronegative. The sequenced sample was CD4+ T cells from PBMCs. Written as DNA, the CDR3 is TGTGCCTGGAGTCAGGGGGTAATGGACACTGAAGCTTTCTTT. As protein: CAWSQGVMDTEAFF.